This T cell receptor (beta chain) was sequenced for a study of blood T cell repertoires in COVID-19. J gave up 5 bases and V 4 bases, and 2 bases lay outside the gene matches. Germline CDR1 LGHDT, CDR2 YNNKEL (reference sequence). The CDR3 is 13 residues long. In the original processing: By means of reference gene primer amplification, nucleated cell counts were estimated. Repertoires were generated with immunoSEQ multiplex PCR, while TCRdb's copy carries only in-frame clones and drops some. That table gives V, J and clone size, and the DNA gave D and trimming. The sample consists of roughly 210,000 clones, 80% to 85% of them appearing once.

The clonotype comes from a woman of 80 years or more with COVID-19, enrolled during active disease. The chain links TRBV3-1 (or the pseudogene TRBV3-2) to TRBJ2-7; 10 nucleotides line up with TRBD1. Sequencing was performed on peripheral blood. The CDR3 loop is CASSRDRGHEQYF. The CDR3 nucleotides read TGTGCCAGCAGCCGGGACAGGGGCCACGAGCAGTACTTC.